Reported below is one T cell receptor beta chain. Participants reported their clinical history, and cohort assignment relied on those reports. Authors' analysis steps: Estimation of nucleated cell counts was performed using reference gene primer amplification. Profiling relied on immunoSEQ multiplex PCR, and the TCRdb table lists in-frame clones only, not all of them. For V, J and clone size, that table is used; D and trimming come from the DNA. The repertoire holds 340,000 or so clones, with approximately 86% as singletons. These data originate in a study of blood T cell repertoires in COVID-19. About the research overall: Samples representing acute and convalescent COVID-19 were sourced from the United States, Italy and Spain.

Trimming took 4 bases from V and 2 from J; bases not matched to a gene: 7. The CDR3 contains 15 residues. The germline gives CDR1 ENHRY, CDR2 SYGVKD. Sequencing was performed on PBMCs or T cells enriched from blood (not recorded which). This clonotype was obtained from a woman aged 40 to 55 with acute COVID-19. The chain carries TRBV10-3 and TRBJ1-2; 7 bases line up with TRBD1. CDR3 bases: TGTGCCATCAGTGCCCCGACAGGGAACAACTATGGCTACACCTTC. Residues: CAISAPTGNNYGYTF.